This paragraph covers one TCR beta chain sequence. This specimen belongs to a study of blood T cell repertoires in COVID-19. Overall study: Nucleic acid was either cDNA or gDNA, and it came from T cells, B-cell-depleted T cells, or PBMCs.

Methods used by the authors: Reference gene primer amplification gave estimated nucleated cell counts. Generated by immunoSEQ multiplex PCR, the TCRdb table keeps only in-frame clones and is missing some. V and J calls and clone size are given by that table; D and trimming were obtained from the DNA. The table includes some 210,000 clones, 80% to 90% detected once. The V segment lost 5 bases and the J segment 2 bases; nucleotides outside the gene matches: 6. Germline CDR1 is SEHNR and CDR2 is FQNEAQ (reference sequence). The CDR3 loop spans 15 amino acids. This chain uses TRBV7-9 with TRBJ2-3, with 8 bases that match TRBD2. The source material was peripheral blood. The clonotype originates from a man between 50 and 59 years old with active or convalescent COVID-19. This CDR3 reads CASSLLADHTDTQYF. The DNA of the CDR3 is TGTGCCAGCAGCCTACTAGCGGACCACACAGATACGCAGTATTTT.